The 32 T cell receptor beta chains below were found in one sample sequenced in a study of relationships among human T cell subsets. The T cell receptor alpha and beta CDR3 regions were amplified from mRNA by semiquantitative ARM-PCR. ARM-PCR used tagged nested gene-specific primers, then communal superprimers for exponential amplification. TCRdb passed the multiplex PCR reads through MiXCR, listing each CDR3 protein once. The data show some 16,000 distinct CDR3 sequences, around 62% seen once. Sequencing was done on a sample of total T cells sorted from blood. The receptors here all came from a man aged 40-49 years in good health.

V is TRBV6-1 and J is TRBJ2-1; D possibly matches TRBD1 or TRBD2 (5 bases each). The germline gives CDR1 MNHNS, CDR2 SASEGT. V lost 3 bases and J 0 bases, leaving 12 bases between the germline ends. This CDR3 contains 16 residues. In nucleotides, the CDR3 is TGTGCCAGCAGTGATACGGGGCTAAGCTCCTACAATGAGCAGTTCTTC. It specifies CASSDTGLSSYNEQFF.

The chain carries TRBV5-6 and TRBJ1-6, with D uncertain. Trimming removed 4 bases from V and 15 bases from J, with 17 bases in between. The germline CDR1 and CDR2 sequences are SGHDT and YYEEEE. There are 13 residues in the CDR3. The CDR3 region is CASSAGGGIILHF. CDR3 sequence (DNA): TGTGCCAGCAGCGCGGGAGGAGGGATTATCCTCCACTTT.

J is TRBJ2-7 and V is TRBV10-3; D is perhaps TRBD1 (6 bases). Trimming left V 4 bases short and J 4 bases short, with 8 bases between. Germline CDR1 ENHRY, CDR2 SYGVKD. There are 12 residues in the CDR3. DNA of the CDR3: TGTGCCATCAGTGTACAGGGATACGAGCAGTACTTC. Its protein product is CAISVQGYEQYF.

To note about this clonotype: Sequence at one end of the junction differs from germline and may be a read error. The CDR3 DNA sequence: TGTGTCAGCAGTGCCCGACTAGCGGGGGACGGGGTCCACGAGCAGTACTTC. Protein sequence: CVSSARLAGDGVHEQYF. The chain has TRBV6-1 and TRBJ2-7; 12 bases line up with TRBD2. Germline V gene lookup returns CDR1 MNHNS and CDR2 SASEGT. The CDR3 runs to 17 residues.

The CDR3 here is CASSQSYTYYEQYF. For the CDR3, the DNA is TGTGCCAGCAGCCAGAGCTATACTTACTACGAGCAGTACTTC. V and J are TRBV14 and TRBJ2-7; unclear D gene. V gave up 3 bases and J gave up 3 bases, with 12 bases separating them. This CDR3 is 14 amino acids long. Germline CDR1 SGHDN, CDR2 FVKESK.

In DNA form, the CDR3 reads TGTGCCAGCAGCCCCCGGACTAGCGGGCGACTGCGATACGAGCAGTACTTC. This encodes CASSPRTSGRLRYEQYF. This sequence joins TRBV13 and TRBJ2-7, with 11 bases matching TRBD2. The CDR3 spans 17 residues. Germline loops: CDR1 PRHDT, CDR2 FYEKMQ (reference sequence). V lost 5 bases, J lost 4 bases, and 13 bases stayed unmatched.

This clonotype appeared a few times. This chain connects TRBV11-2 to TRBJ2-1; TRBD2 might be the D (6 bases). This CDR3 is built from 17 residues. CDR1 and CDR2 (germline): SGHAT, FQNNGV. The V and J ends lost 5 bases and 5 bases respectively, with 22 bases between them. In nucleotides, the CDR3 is TGTGCCAGCAGCCACCGCGGGGTGGTAGCGGCCCACAATGAGCAGTTCTTC. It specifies CASSHRGVVAAHNEQFF.

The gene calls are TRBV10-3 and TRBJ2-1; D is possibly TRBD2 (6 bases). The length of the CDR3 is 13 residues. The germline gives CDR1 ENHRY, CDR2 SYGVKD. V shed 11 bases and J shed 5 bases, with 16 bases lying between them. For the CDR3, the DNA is TGTGCCTCCGGGGGTAGACCGAACAATGAGCAGTTCTTC. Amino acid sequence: CASGGRPNNEQFF.

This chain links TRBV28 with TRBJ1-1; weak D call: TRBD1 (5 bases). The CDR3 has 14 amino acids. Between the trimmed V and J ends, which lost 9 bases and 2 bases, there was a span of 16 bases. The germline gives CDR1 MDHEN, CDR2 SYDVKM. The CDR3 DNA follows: TGTGCCAGTGGAAGAAGGGGAGTCAACACTGAAGCTTTCTTT. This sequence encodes CASGRRGVNTEAFF.

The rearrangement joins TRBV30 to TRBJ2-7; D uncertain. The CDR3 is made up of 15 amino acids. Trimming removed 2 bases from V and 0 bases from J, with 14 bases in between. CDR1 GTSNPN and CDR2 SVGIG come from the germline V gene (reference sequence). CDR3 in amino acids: CAWSPPSGPSYEQYF. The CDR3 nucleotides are TGTGCCTGGAGTCCCCCATCAGGACCCTCCTACGAGCAGTACTTC.

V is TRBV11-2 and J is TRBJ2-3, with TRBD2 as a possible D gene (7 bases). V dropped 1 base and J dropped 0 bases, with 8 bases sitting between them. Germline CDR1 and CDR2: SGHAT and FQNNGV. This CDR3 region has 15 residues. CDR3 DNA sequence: TGTGCCAGCAGCTTAGCGGGGGGCAGCACAGATACGCAGTATTTT. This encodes CASSLAGGSTDTQYF.

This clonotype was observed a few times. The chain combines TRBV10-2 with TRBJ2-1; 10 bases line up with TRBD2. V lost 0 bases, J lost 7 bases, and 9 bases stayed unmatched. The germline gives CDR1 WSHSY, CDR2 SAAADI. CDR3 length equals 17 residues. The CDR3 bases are TGCGCCAGCAGTGAGTCGTCGCTAGCGGGAGTTAGTAATGAGCAGTTCTTC. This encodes CASSESSLAGVSNEQFF.

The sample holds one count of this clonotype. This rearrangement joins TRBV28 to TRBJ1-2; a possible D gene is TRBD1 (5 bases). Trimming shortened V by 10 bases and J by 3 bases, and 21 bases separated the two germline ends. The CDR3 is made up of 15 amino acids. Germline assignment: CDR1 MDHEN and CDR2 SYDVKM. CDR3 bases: TGTGCCACCATCCCAAGGGACTGGGCTTACTATGGCTACACCTTC. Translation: CATIPRDWAYYGYTF.

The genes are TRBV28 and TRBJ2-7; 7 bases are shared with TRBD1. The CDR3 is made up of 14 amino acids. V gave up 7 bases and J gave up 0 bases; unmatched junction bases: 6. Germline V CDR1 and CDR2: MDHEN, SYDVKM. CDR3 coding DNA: TGTGCCAGCACCTCGACAGGGCACTCCTACGAGCAGTACTTC. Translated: CASTSTGHSYEQYF.

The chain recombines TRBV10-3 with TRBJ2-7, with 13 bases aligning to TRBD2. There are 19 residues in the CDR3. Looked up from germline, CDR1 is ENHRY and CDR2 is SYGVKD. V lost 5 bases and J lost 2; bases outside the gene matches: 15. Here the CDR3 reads CAISRRTSGSPDGPYEQYF. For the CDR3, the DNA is TGTGCCATCAGTCGTAGGACTAGCGGGAGCCCCGACGGCCCCTACGAGCAGTACTTC.

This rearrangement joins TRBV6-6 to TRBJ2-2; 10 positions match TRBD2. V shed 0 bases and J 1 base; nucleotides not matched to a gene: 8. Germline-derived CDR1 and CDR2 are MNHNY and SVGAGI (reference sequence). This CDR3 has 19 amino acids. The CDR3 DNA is TGTGCCAGCAGTTACTCGAAGGGACTAGCGACAATGAACACCGGGGAGCTGTTTTTT. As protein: CASSYSKGLATMNTGELFF.

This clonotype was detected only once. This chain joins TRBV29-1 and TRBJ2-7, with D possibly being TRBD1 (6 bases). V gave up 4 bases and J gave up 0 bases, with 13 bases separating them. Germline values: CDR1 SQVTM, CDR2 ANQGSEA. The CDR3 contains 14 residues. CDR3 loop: CSVVRQGSSYEQYF. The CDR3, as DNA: TGCAGCGTTGTGCGCCAGGGGAGCTCCTACGAGCAGTACTTC.

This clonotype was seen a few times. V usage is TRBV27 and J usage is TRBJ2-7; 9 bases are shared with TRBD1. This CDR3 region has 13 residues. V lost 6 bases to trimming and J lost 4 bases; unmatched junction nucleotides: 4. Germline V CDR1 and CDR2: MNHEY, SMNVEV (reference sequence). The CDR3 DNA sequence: TGTGCCAGCAGGAAGGACAGGGGTTACGAGCAGTACTTC. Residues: CASRKDRGYEQYF.

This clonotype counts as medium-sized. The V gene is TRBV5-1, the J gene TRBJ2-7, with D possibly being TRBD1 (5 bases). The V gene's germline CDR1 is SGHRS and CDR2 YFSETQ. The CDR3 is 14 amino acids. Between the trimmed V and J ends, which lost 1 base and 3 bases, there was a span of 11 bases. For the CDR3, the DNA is TGCGCCAGCAGCTTGACAGGTGGAAACTACGAGCAGTACTTC. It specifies CASSLTGGNYEQYF.

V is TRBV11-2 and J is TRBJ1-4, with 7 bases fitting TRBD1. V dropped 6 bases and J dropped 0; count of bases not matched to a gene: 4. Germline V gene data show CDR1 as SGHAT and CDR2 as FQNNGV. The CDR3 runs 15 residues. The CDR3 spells CASRQGTATNEKLFF. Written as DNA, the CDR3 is TGTGCCAGCAGACAGGGGACTGCAACTAATGAAAAACTGTTTTTT.

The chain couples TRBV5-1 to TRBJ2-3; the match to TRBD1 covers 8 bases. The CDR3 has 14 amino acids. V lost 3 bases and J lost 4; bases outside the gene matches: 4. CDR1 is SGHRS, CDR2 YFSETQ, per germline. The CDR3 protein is CASSSQGAADTQYF. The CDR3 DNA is TGCGCCAGCAGCTCTCAGGGGGCCGCAGATACGCAGTATTTT.

CDR3 protein: CASTSSWDNSPLHF. In DNA, the CDR3 is TGTGCCAGCACCTCGTCGTGGGATAATTCACCCCTCCACTTT. The chain couples TRBV13 to TRBJ1-6; D remains ambiguous. In germline, CDR1 is PRHDT, CDR2 FYEKMQ (reference sequence). With 7 bases removed from V and 5 bases from J, the gap between germline ends came to 12 bases. The CDR3 runs to 14 residues.

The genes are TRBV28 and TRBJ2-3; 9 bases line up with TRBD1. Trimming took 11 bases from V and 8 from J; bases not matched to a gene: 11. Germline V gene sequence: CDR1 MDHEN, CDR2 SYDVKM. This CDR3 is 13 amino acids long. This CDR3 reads CAGKQGASSTQYF. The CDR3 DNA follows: TGTGCCGGAAAACAGGGGGCGTCCAGTACGCAGTATTTT. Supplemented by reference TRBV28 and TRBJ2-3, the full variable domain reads DVKVTQSSRYLVKRTGEKVFLECVQDMDHENMFWYRQDPGLGLRLIYFSYDVKMKEKGDIPEGYSVSREKKERFSLILESASTNQTSMYLCAGKQGASSTQYFGPGTRLTVL.

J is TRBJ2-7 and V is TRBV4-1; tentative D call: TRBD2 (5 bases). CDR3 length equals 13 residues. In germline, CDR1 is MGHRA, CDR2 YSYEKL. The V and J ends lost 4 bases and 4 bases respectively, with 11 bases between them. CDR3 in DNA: TGCGCCAGCAGCCTTAGTGAGGGTTACGAGCAGTACTTC. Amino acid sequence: CASSLSEGYEQYF.

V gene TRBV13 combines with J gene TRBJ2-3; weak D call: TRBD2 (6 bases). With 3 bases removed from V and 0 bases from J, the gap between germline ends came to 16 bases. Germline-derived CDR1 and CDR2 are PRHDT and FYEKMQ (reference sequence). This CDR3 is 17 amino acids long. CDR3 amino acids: CASSFYTSPPSTDTQYF. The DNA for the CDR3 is TGTGCCAGCAGCTTCTATACTAGCCCACCTAGCACAGATACGCAGTATTTT.

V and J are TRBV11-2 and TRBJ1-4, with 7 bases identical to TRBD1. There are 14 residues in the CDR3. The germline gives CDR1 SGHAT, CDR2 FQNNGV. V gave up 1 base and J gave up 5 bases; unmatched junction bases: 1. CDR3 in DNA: TGTGCCAGCAGCTTAGCACAGGGGAATGAAAAACTGTTTTTT. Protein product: CASSLAQGNEKLFF. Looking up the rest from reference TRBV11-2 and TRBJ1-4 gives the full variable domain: EAGVAQSPRYKIIEKRQSVAFWCNPISGHATLYWYQQILGQGPKLLIQFQNNGVVDDSQLPKDRFSAERLKGVDSTLKIQPAKLEDSAVYLCASSLAQGNEKLFFGSGTQLSVL.

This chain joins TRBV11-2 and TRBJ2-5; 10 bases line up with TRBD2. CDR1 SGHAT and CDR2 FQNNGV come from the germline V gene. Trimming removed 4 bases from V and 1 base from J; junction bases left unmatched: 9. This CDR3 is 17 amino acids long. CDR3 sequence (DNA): TGTGCCAGCAGCTCCAGGGAGCGGGAGGGGATCCAAGAGACCCAGTACTTC. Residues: CASSSREREGIQETQYF.

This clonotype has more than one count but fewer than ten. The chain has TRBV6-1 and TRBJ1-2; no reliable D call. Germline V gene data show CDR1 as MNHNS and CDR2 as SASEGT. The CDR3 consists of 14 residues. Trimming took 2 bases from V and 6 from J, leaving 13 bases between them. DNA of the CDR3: TGTGCCAGCAGTGAATGGGCAGAAAAACATGGCTACACCTTC. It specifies CASSEWAEKHGYTF.

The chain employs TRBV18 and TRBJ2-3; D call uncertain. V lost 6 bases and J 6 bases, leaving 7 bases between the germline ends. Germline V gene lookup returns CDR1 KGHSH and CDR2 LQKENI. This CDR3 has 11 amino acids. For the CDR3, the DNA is TGTGCCAGCTCCCCAGGCGATACGCAGTATTTT. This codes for CASSPGDTQYF.

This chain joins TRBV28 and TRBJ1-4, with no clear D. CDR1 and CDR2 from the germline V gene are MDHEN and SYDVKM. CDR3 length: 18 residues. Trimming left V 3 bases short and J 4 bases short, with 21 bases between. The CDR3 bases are TGTGCCAGCAGTTTGCCGGGCGCCGGGTATCGAATTAATGAAAAACTGTTTTTT. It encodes CASSLPGAGYRINEKLFF. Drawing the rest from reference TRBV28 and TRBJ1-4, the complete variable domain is DVKVTQSSRYLVKRTGEKVFLECVQDMDHENMFWYRQDPGLGLRLIYFSYDVKMKEKGDIPEGYSVSREKKERFSLILESASTNQTSMYLCASSLPGAGYRINEKLFFGSGTQLSVL.

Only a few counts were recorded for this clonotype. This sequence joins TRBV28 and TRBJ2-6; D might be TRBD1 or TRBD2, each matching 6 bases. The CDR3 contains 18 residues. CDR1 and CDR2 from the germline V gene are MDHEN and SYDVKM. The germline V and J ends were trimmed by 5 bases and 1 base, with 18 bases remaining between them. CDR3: CASSTDGGGWSGANVLTF. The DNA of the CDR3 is TGTGCCAGCAGTACGGACGGGGGCGGTTGGTCTGGGGCCAACGTCCTGACTTTC.

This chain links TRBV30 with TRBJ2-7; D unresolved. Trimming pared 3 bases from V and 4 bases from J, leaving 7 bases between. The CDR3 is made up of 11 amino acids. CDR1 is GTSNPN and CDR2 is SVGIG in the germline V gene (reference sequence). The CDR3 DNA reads TGTGCCTGGAGACATGGATACGAGCAGTACTTC. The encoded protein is CAWRHGYEQYF.